The next 14 T cell receptor beta chains were all read from a single sample in a study of cytomegalovirus exposure and HLA in healthy donors. Libraries were prepared by immunoSEQ multiplex PCR; TCRdb keeps only in-frame clonotypes and omits some of them. The sample has roughly 130,000 clones; almost 90% are singletons. What was sequenced was PBMCs. The receptor set was obtained from a man younger than 45 in good health and CMV-seronegative.

The chain links TRBV7-2 to TRBJ1-2; D remains unclear. Germline loops: CDR1 SGHTA, CDR2 FQGNSA. Trimming cost V 3 bases and J 0 bases, with 14 bases left between them. The length of the CDR3 is 16 residues. The CDR3 sequence is CASSFGRILPNYGYTF. For the CDR3, the DNA is TGTGCCAGCAGCTTCGGCAGGATCTTACCTAACTATGGCTACACCTTC.

DNA of the CDR3: TGCGCCAGCAGCCATGGAAGCGGGAGGGACACCGGGGAGCTGTTTTTT. This codes for CASSHGSGRDTGELFF. The chain couples TRBV4-3 to TRBJ2-2, with TRBD2 matching over 10 bases. This CDR3 contains 16 residues. Germline CDR1 and CDR2: LGHNA and YSLEER. The V and J ends lost 3 bases and 3 bases, in that order; junction bases with no gene match: 4.

The chain employs TRBV7-6 and TRBJ2-5, with a possible D match to TRBD1 (6 bases). This CDR3 is built from 13 residues. Trimming stripped 5 bases from V and 1 base from J, with 8 bases between. The germline CDR1 and CDR2 sequences are SGHVS and FNYEAQ. CDR3 loop: CASSRTVQETQYF. CDR3 DNA: TGTGCCAGCAGCCGGACAGTCCAAGAGACCCAGTACTTC.

The CDR3 nucleotides read TGTGCCAGCAGTCCCCGTGTTCGGAGCGAGCAGTACTTC. Translation: CASSPRVRSEQYF. The rearrangement joins TRBV27 to TRBJ2-7; D remains unclear. This CDR3 region has 13 residues. The germline gives CDR1 MNHEY, CDR2 SMNVEV (reference sequence). V lost 5 bases and J 6 bases, leaving 14 bases between the germline ends.

The chain combines TRBV7-6 with TRBJ2-1; TRBD2 matches 12 bases. V dropped 4 bases and J dropped 9; count of bases not matched to a gene: 13. The CDR3 has 17 amino acids. The V gene's germline CDR1 is SGHVS and CDR2 FNYEAQ. DNA of the CDR3: TGTGCCAGCAGCTCGCCGACTAGCGGGAGTGGGAGGAGTGAGCAGTTCTTC. Its translation: CASSSPTSGSGRSEQFF.

V is TRBV27 and J is TRBJ1-1, with D tentatively TRBD1 (6 bases). This CDR3 region has 12 residues. The ends were cut back, 6 bases at V and 4 bases at J, with 9 bases in the middle. Per the germline V gene, CDR1 is MNHEY and CDR2 is SMNVEV (reference sequence). This CDR3 is CASRQGLTEAFF. In DNA form, the CDR3 reads TGTGCCAGCAGACAGGGCCTCACTGAAGCTTTCTTT.

The J gene is TRBJ2-1, the V gene TRBV7-8, with a tentative D call TRBD2 (5 bases). This CDR3 has 13 residues. Trimming stripped 2 bases from V and 7 bases from J, with 9 bases between. The germline CDR1 and CDR2 sequences are SGHVS and FQNEAQ. The CDR3 loop reads CASSLISGNEQFF. CDR3 DNA: TGTGCCAGCAGCTTAATATCGGGGAATGAGCAGTTCTTC.

The rearrangement joins TRBV7-8 to TRBJ1-2; maybe TRBD1 (6 bases). CDR3 length: 17 amino acids. In germline, CDR1 is SGHVS, CDR2 FQNEAQ. The germline V and J ends were trimmed by 4 bases and 0 bases, with 18 bases remaining between them. The CDR3 nucleotides are TGTGCCAGCAGCTCGAAGGAGGCAGGGACAACTAACTATGGCTACACCTTC. This sequence encodes CASSSKEAGTTNYGYTF.

V gene TRBV4-3 combines with J gene TRBJ2-7; the match to TRBD1 covers 10 bases. V was clipped by 2 bases and J by 3 bases; unmatched bases: 4. The CDR3 loop spans 15 amino acids. From germline, CDR1 is LGHNA and CDR2 YSLEER. The CDR3 sequence: CASSQRQGAFYEQYF. The CDR3 DNA is TGCGCCAGCAGCCAACGACAGGGGGCGTTCTACGAGCAGTACTTC.

V usage is TRBV9 and J usage is TRBJ2-7, with D maybe TRBD2 (6 bases). Deletions cut 3 bases from V and 3 bases from J, with 13 bases between. The CDR3 runs to 14 residues. CDR1 SGDLS and CDR2 YYNGEE come from the germline V gene. DNA of the CDR3: TGTGCCAGCAGCGCCTTAACCGGGGGCTACGAGCAGTACTTC. Amino acid sequence: CASSALTGGYEQYF.

The chain employs TRBV2 and TRBJ2-7; D is ambiguous. V was cut by 8 bases and J by 9 bases, with 17 bases left in between. CDR1 is SNHLY and CDR2 is FYNNEI in the germline V gene. The CDR3 loop spans 12 amino acids. CDR3 amino acids: CASAKDRRRQYF. In nucleotides, the CDR3 is TGTGCCAGCGCTAAGGATAGAAGGAGGCAGTACTTC.

Concerning this clone: An end of the junction differs from the germline gene, which may be a read error. The chain couples TRBV5-1 to TRBJ1-1; possibly TRBD1 for D (5 bases). The CDR3 sequence is 14 residues long. Looked up from germline, CDR1 is SGHRS and CDR2 is YFSETQ. CDR3 region: CASSLGGQNTEAFF. The DNA for the CDR3 is TGTGCCAGCAGCTTGGGAGGACAGAACACTGAAGCTTTCTTT.

This chain links TRBV6-5 with TRBJ1-6; no definite D call. Germline CDR1 is MNHEY and CDR2 is SVGAGI. The CDR3 is made up of 15 amino acids. V lost 4 bases, J lost 0 bases, and 7 bases lay in between. CDR3 region: CASSSSYSYNSPLHF. CDR3 DNA: TGTGCCAGCAGTTCAAGCTACTCCTATAATTCACCCCTCCACTTT.

The chain joins TRBV6-5 to TRBJ1-5; 10 bases match TRBD1. V gave up 6 bases and J gave up 7 bases; unmatched junction bases: 6. CDR3 size: 14 residues. Germline-derived CDR1 and CDR2 are MNHEY and SVGAGI. In DNA, the CDR3 is TGTGCCAGCAGCCCGGGACAGGGGATACAGCCCCAGCATTTT. It is translated as CASSPGQGIQPQHF.